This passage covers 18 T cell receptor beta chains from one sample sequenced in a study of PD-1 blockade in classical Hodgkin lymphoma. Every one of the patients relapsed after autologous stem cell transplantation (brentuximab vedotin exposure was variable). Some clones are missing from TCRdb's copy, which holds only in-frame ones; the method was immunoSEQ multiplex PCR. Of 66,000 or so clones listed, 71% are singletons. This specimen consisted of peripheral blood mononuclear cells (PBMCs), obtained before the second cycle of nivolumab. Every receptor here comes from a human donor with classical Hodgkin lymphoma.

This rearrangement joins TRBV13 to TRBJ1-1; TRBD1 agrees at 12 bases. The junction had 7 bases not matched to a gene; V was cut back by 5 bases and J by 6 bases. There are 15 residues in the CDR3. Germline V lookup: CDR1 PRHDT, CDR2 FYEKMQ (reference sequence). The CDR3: CASSTGTGGESEAFF. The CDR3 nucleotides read TGTGCCAGCAGCACGGGGACAGGGGGCGAGTCTGAAGCTTTCTTT.

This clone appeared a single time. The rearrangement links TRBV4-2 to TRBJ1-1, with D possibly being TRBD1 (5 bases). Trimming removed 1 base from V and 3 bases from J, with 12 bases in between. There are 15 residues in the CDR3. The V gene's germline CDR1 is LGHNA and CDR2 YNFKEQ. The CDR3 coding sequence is TGTGCCAGCAGCCAAGGGGCAGGGTACTACACTGAAGCTTTCTTT. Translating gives CASSQGAGYYTEAFF.

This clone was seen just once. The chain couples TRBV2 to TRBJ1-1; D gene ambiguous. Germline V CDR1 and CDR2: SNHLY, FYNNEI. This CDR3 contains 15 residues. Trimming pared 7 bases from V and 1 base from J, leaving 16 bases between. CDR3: CASTEAQAWNTEAFF. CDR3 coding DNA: TGTGCCAGCACCGAAGCTCAAGCGTGGAACACTGAAGCTTTCTTT.

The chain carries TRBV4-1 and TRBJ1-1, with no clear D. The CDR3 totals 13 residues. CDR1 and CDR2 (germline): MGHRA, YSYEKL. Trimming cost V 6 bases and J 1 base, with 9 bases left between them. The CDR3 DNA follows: TGCGCCAGCAGTCGAGACCCGAACACTGAAGCTTTCTTT. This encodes CASSRDPNTEAFF.

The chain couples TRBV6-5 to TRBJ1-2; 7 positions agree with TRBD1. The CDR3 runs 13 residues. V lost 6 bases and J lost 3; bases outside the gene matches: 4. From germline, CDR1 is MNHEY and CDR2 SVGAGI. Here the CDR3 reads CASSSTGYYGYTF. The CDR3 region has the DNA TGTGCCAGCAGCTCGACAGGGTACTATGGCTACACCTTC.

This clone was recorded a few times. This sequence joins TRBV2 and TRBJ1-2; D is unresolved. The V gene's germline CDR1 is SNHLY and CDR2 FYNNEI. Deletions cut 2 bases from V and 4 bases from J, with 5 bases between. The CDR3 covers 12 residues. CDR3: CASSESRYGYTF. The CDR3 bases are TGTGCCAGCAGTGAATCGCGCTATGGCTACACCTTC.

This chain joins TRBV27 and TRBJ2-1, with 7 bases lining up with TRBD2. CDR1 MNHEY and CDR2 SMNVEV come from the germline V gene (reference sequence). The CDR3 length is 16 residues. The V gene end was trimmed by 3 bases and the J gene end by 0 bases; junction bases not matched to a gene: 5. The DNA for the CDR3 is TGTGCCAGCAGTTTGGTGGGGGGGAGCTCCTACAATGAGCAGTTCTTC. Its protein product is CASSLVGGSSYNEQFF.

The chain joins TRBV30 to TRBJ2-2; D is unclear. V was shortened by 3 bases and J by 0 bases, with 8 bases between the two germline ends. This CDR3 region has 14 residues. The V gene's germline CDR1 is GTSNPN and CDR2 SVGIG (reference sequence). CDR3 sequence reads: CAWSSGTNTGELFF. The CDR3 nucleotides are TGTGCCTGGAGCTCAGGTACGAACACCGGGGAGCTGTTTTTT.

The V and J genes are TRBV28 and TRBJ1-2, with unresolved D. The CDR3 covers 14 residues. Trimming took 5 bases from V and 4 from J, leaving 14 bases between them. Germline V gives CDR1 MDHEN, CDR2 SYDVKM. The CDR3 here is CASSRSLVPYGYTF. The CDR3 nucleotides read TGTGCCAGCAGTCGCTCTTTGGTACCCTATGGCTACACCTTC.

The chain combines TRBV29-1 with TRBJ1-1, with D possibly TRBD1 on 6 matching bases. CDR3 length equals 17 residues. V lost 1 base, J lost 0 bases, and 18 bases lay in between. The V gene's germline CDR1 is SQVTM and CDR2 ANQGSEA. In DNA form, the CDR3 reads TGCAGCGTTGAAGGATTCTGGGCTAGGGGGTTGAACACTGAAGCTTTCTTT. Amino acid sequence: CSVEGFWARGLNTEAFF.

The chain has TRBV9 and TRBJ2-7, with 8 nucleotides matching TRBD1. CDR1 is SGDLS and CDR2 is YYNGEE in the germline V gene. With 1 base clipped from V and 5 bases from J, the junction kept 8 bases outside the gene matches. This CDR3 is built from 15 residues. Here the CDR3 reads CASSVSGQGFNEQYF. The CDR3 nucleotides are TGTGCCAGCAGCGTATCCGGACAGGGATTCAACGAGCAGTACTTC.

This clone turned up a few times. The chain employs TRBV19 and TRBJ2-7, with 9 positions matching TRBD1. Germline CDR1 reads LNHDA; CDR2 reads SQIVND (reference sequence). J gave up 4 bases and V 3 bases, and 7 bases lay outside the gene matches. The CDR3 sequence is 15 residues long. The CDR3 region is CASSMSGQGWYEQYF. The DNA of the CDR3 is TGTGCCAGTAGTATGTCGGGACAGGGCTGGTACGAGCAGTACTTC.

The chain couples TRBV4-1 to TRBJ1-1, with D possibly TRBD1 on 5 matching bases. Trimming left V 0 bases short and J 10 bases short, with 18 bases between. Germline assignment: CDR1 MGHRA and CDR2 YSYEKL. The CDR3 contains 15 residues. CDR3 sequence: CASSQDLTVTVRAFF. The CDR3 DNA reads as TGCGCCAGCAGCCAAGATTTGACAGTCACTGTTCGAGCTTTCTTT.

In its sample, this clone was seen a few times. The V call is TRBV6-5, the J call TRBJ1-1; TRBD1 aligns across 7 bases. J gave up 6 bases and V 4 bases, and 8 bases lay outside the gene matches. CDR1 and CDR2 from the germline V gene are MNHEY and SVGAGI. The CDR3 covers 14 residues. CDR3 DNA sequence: TGTGCCAGCAGTTTCGGGACAGCGGGCGCTGAAGCTTTCTTT. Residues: CASSFGTAGAEAFF.

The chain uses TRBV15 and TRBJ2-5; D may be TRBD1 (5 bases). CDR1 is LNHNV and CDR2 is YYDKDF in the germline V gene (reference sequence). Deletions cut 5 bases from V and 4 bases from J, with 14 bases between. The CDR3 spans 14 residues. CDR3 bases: TGTGCCACCAGCGAAATTAAGGGGTTAGAGACCCAGTACTTC. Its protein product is CATSEIKGLETQYF.

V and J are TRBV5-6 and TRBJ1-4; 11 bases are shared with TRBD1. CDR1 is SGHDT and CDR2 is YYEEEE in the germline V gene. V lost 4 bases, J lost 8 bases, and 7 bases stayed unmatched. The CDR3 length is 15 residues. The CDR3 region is CASSIPGQGDEKLFF. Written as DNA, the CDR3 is TGTGCCAGCAGCATTCCGGGACAGGGGGACGAAAAACTGTTTTTT.

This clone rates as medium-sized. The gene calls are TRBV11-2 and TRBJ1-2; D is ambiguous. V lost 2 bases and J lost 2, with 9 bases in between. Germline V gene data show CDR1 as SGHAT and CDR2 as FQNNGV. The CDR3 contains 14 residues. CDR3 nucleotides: TGTGCCAGCAGCTTACCCCAGGAGAACTATGGCTACACCTTC. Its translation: CASSLPQENYGYTF.

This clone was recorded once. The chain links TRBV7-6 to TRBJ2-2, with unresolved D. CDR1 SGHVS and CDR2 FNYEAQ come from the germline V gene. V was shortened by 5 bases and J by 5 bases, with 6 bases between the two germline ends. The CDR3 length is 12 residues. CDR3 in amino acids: CASSPDTGELFF. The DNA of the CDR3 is TGTGCCAGCAGCCCGGATACCGGGGAGCTGTTTTTT. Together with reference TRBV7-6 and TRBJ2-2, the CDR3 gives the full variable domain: GAGVSQSPRYKVTKRGQDVALRCDPISGHVSLYWYRQALGQGPEFLTYFNYEAQQDKSGLPNDRFSAERPEGSISTLTIQRTEQRDSAMYRCASSPDTGELFFGEGSRLTVL.